Listed here are 25 T cell receptor beta chains from one sample, sequenced in a study of CD4 T cells in relation to SARS-CoV-2 and coronaviruses. The repertoire was sequenced with immunoSEQ multiplex PCR; TCRdb's copy has only in-frame clones and lacks some. The sample has around 31,000 clones; more than 60% are singletons. The antigens of these receptors remain unknown. Material: memory CD4+ T cells from PBMCs, cultured in vitro. The receptors come from an adult with COVID-19.

This clone has more than one count but fewer than ten. The chain joins TRBV6-2 or TRBV6-3 to TRBJ1-1, with D unresolved. V gave up 2 bases and J gave up 1 base, with 8 bases separating them. This CDR3 spans 14 amino acids. Germline V lookup: CDR1 MNHEY, CDR2 SVGEGT. The CDR3, as DNA: TGTGCCAGCAGTTACCGGGTAGGGAACACTGAAGCTTTCTTT. It yields the protein CASSYRVGNTEAFF.

This sequence joins TRBV25-1 and TRBJ2-3; no clear D. In germline, CDR1 is MGHDK, CDR2 SYGVNS. CDR3 length: 12 amino acids. V was pared by 5 bases and J by 4 bases, with 7 bases between. CDR3 nucleotides: TGTGCCAGCAGTTACCTGGCAGATACGCAGTATTTT. This gives the protein CASSYLADTQYF.

The genes are TRBV14 and TRBJ2-5, with a tentative D call TRBD2 (6 bases). The V end was cut by 5 bases, the J end by 6 bases, with 22 bases between. The CDR3 has 16 residues. Germline V CDR1 and CDR2: SGHDN, FVKESK. The CDR3 sequence: CASSVDSSDLGKTQYF. In DNA form, the CDR3 reads TGTGCCAGCAGCGTCGACTCTAGCGACCTAGGGAAGACCCAGTACTTC.

This clone appeared a few times. This chain links TRBV9 with TRBJ1-1; D not resolved. Per germline, CDR1 SGDLS and CDR2 YYNGEE. This CDR3 contains 14 residues. Trimming shortened V by 0 bases and J by 0 bases, and 6 bases separated the two germline ends. CDR3 sequence: CASSVGPLNTEAFF. CDR3 nucleotide sequence: TGTGCCAGCAGCGTAGGACCGCTGAACACTGAAGCTTTCTTT. Full variable domain (missing parts from reference TRBV9 and TRBJ1-1): DSGVTQTPKHLITATGQRVTLRCSPRSGDLSVYWYQQSLDQGLQFLIQYYNGEERAKGNILERFSAQQFPDLHSELNLSSLELGDSALYFCASSVGPLNTEAFFGQGTRLTVV.

V is TRBV5-1 and J is TRBJ2-1, with a possible D match to TRBD2 (6 bases). Trimming pared 0 bases from V and 1 base from J, leaving 8 bases between. This CDR3 region has 15 residues. Per the germline V gene, CDR1 is SGHRS and CDR2 is YFSETQ. The CDR3 region has the DNA TGCGCCAGCAGCTTGGATAGCGGATCCTACAATGAGCAGTTCTTC. Amino acids: CASSLDSGSYNEQFF.

In DNA form, the CDR3 reads TGTGCCAGCAGCGACTGGCAGGCCTCCAATGAGCAGTTCTTC. This codes for CASSDWQASNEQFF. The V call is TRBV5-5, the J call TRBJ2-1, with D unclear. This CDR3 is built from 14 residues. In germline, CDR1 is SGHKS, CDR2 YYEKEE (reference sequence). V shed 4 bases and J shed 6 bases, with 14 bases lying between them.

The chain carries TRBV5-1 and TRBJ2-5; TRBD2 matches at 12 bases. The V and J ends lost 0 bases and 5 bases, in that order; junction bases with no gene match: 8. The length of the CDR3 is 17 residues. Germline V gene data show CDR1 as SGHRS and CDR2 as YFSETQ. The CDR3 coding sequence is TGCGCCAGCAGCTTGGGACTAGCGGGAGTCCGTCCCGAGACCCAGTACTTC. Its protein is CASSLGLAGVRPETQYF.

The V gene is TRBV11-3, the J gene TRBJ2-3; possibly TRBD1 for D (6 bases). V shed 5 bases and J shed 7 bases, with 13 bases lying between them. CDR1 SGHNT and CDR2 YENEEA come from the germline V gene. The CDR3 length is 13 residues. The CDR3 sequence: CASSTLQGNTQYF. CDR3 bases: TGTGCCAGCAGCACCCTGCAGGGGAATACGCAGTATTTT.

The CDR3 DNA is TGTGCCAGCAGCCCGCTGGGACGGACGGACTACGAGCAGTACTTC. As protein: CASSPLGRTDYEQYF. The chain uses TRBV14 and TRBJ2-7; D may correspond to TRBD1 or TRBD2 (5 bases each). V was trimmed by 4 bases and J by 3 bases, leaving 16 bases between them. There are 15 residues in the CDR3. CDR1 and CDR2 from the germline V gene are SGHDN and FVKESK.

The chain combines TRBV28 with TRBJ2-1, with a tentative D call TRBD1 (5 bases). This CDR3 is 15 amino acids long. Trimming stripped 5 bases from V and 5 bases from J, with 16 bases between. Germline V CDR1 and CDR2: MDHEN, SYDVKM. In DNA form, the CDR3 reads TGTGCCAGCAGTGGGGCTTCGGGCTTCAACAATGAGCAGTTCTTC. Protein sequence: CASSGASGFNNEQFF.

The genes are TRBV4-1 and TRBJ2-3; 10 nucleotides agree with TRBD2. Germline CDR1 and CDR2: MGHRA and YSYEKL. Losses at the gene ends were 1 base for V and 11 bases for J; bases not matched to a gene: 6. The CDR3 is 14 amino acids. CDR3 loop: CASSQVLAGVQQYF. The CDR3 DNA is TGCGCCAGCAGCCAAGTGCTAGCGGGAGTTCAGCAGTATTTT.

The chain carries TRBV27 and TRBJ2-1; 9 bases agree with TRBD2. There are 14 residues in the CDR3. With V trimmed by 6 bases and J by 3 bases, 3 bases remained unmatched. The germline CDR1 and CDR2 sequences are MNHEY and SMNVEV (reference sequence). The CDR3 nucleotides read TGTGCCAGCAGAAGACTAGCGGTCTACAATGAGCAGTTCTTC. Translating it yields CASRRLAVYNEQFF.

This sequence joins TRBV28 and TRBJ1-5; 8 nucleotides align to TRBD1. The ends lost 6 bases at V and 4 bases at J; junction bases unmatched: 8. The length of the CDR3 is 15 residues. CDR1 and CDR2 (germline): MDHEN, SYDVKM. CDR3 DNA sequence: TGTGCCAGCAGGCGTCCCGGGACAGGTAATCAGCCCCAGCATTTT. This encodes CASRRPGTGNQPQHF.

This clone has more than one count but fewer than ten. The CDR3, as DNA: TGTGCCAGCAGTAATCGACAGGGCTCTGAAGCTTTCTTT. This codes for CASSNRQGSEAFF. The chain carries TRBV28 and TRBJ1-1; 7 positions match TRBD1. Germline V lookup: CDR1 MDHEN, CDR2 SYDVKM. This CDR3 spans 13 amino acids. V shed 5 bases, J shed 6 bases, and the junction held 6 bases outside the gene matches.

The chain couples TRBV6-5 to TRBJ2-7; TRBD1 might be the D (5 bases). From germline, CDR1 is MNHEY and CDR2 SVGAGI. There are 14 residues in the CDR3. Trimming removed 6 bases at V and 2 bases at J, with 14 bases between. CDR3 DNA sequence: TGTGCCAGCAGGGGGCCAGGGCTGACCTACGAGCAGTACTTC. Amino acids: CASRGPGLTYEQYF.

The V call is TRBV18, the J call TRBJ1-5; the D is unclear. The CDR3 totals 13 residues. V lost 3 bases and J 5 bases, leaving 8 bases between the germline ends. Per the germline V gene, CDR1 is KGHSH and CDR2 is LQKENI. The CDR3 DNA sequence: TGTGCCAGCTCACCGGGCGGGGATCAGCCCCAGCATTTT. This encodes CASSPGGDQPQHF.

The chain combines TRBV18 with TRBJ1-3; TRBD1 might be the D (5 bases). The V gene's germline CDR1 is KGHSH and CDR2 LQKENI. This CDR3 has 18 amino acids. Trimming cost V 1 base and J 1 base, with 17 bases left between them. CDR3 in DNA: TGTGCCAGCTCACCACAGTTGTTCGGGGGAAGGTCTGGAAACACCATATATTTT. It translates to CASSPQLFGGRSGNTIYF.

This clone was seen more than once but under ten times. The rearrangement uses TRBV14 and TRBJ2-1; D unresolved. Germline CDR1 SGHDN, CDR2 FVKESK. V shed 0 bases and J shed 1 base, with 7 bases lying between them. The CDR3 has 15 residues. This CDR3 is CASSQDRVSYNEQFF. CDR3 bases: TGTGCCAGCAGCCAAGATAGGGTTTCCTACAATGAGCAGTTCTTC.

This chain joins TRBV5-1 and TRBJ2-1, with 10 positions matching TRBD2. Looked up from germline, CDR1 is SGHRS and CDR2 is YFSETQ. The CDR3 spans 15 residues. Germline trimming cut 1 base from V and 4 bases from J; bases unmatched to any gene: 2. CDR3 sequence: CASSLQLAGYNEQFF. In DNA, the CDR3 is TGCGCCAGCAGCTTGCAACTAGCGGGATACAATGAGCAGTTCTTC.

The chain carries TRBV6-2 or TRBV6-3 and TRBJ2-1; D remains unclear. There are 19 residues in the CDR3. With 4 bases removed from V and 5 bases from J, the gap between germline ends came to 27 bases. Looked up from germline, CDR1 is MNHEY and CDR2 is SVGEGT. CDR3 amino acids: CASSWRRQAAKSRDNEQFF. CDR3 in DNA: TGTGCCAGCAGTTGGCGACGTCAGGCAGCGAAGTCTCGAGACAATGAGCAGTTCTTC.

The rearrangement links TRBV6-5 to TRBJ1-3; D possibly corresponds to TRBD1 (5 bases). V lost 6 bases and J lost 0, with 12 bases in between. The CDR3 has 15 amino acids. Germline assignment: CDR1 MNHEY and CDR2 SVGAGI. CDR3 nucleotides: TGTGCCAGCAGCCCGGGACTTGACTCTGGAAACACCATATATTTT. Translation: CASSPGLDSGNTIYF.

The gene calls are TRBV2 and TRBJ2-5, with D possibly TRBD1 on 5 matching bases. This CDR3 has 14 amino acids. Trimming left V 3 bases short and J 3 bases short, with 11 bases between. Germline V gene lookup returns CDR1 SNHLY and CDR2 FYNNEI. This chain's CDR3 is CASSDIVGEETQYF. CDR3 in DNA: TGTGCCAGCAGTGACATCGTAGGGGAAGAGACCCAGTACTTC. The whole variable domain, remainder taken from reference TRBV2 and TRBJ2-5, is EPEVTQTPSHQVTQMGQEVILRCVPISNHLYFYWYRQILGQKVEFLVSFYNNEISEKSEIFDDQFSVERPDGSNFTLKIRSTKLEDSAMYFCASSDIVGEETQYFGPGTRLLVL.

The genes are TRBV6-5 and TRBJ2-2; D might be TRBD1 (5 bases). Deletions cut 7 bases from V and 7 bases from J, with 16 bases between. This CDR3 has 14 amino acids. CDR1 is MNHEY, CDR2 SVGAGI, per germline. The CDR3 DNA is TGTGCCAGCAAATACAAGCAGGGCCACGGGGAGCTGTTTTTT. Its translation: CASKYKQGHGELFF.

The DNA of the CDR3 is TGCGCCAGCAGCGTACCCCAGGGGACGGCAGATACGCAGTATTTT. Its protein product is CASSVPQGTADTQYF. J is TRBJ2-3 and V is TRBV5-1; D possibly corresponds to TRBD1 (6 bases). CDR1 is SGHRS, CDR2 YFSETQ, per germline. V lost 4 bases, J lost 4 bases, and 16 bases lay in between. This CDR3 spans 15 amino acids.

The chain carries TRBV28 and TRBJ2-5, with a weak D call TRBD1 (6 bases). This CDR3 is built from 14 residues. The germline CDR1 and CDR2 sequences are MDHEN and SYDVKM. Trimming removed 6 bases at V and 6 bases at J, with 17 bases between. The CDR3 DNA follows: TGTGCCAGCAGGGGACGTTGGGGGCTCAAGACCCAGTACTTC. Translated, it gives CASRGRWGLKTQYF.